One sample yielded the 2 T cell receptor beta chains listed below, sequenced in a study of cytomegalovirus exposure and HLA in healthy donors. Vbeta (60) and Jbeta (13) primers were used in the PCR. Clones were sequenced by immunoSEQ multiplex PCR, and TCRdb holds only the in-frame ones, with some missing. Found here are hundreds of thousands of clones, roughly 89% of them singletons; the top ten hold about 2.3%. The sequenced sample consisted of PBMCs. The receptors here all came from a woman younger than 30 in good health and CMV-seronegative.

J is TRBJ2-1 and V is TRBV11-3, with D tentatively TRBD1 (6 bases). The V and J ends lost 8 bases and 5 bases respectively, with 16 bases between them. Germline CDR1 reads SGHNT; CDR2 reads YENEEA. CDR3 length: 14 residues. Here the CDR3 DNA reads TGTGCCAGCGCTCGTGCGACAGGAGACAATGAGCAGTTCTTC. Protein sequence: CASARATGDNEQFF.

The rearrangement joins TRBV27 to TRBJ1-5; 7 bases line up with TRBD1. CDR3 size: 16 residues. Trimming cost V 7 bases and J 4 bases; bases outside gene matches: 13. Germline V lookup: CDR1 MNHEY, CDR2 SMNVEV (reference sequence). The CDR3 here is CASIDMGQNRNQPQHF. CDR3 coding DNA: TGTGCCAGCATCGACATGGGACAGAATAGGAATCAGCCCCAGCATTTT.